Listed here are 14 T cell receptor beta chains from one sample, sequenced in a study of vaccination effects on CD4 cells after COVID-19. For these TCRs, the target antigens are not known. The protocol was immunoSEQ multiplex PCR, while the TCRdb copy is restricted to in-frame clones and leaves out a portion. The profile shows tens of thousands of clones, less than 85% of them singletons. The culture ran for approximately 11 days before CD4+ T cells were isolated. Each participant received a vaccine that was either BNT162b2 or mRNA-1273, given as two doses. Sequencing used CD4+ T cells from PBMCs cultured without peptide, obtained after COVID-19 vaccination. The receptors were gathered from a human donor who received a COVID-19 vaccine.

The chain joins TRBV30 to TRBJ1-3; no definite D call. The CDR3 is made up of 12 amino acids. Trimming took 3 bases from V and 3 from J, leaving 6 bases between them. The germline gives CDR1 GTSNPN, CDR2 SVGIG (reference sequence). The chain's CDR3 is CAWRGGGNTIYF. The CDR3 DNA reads as TGTGCCTGGAGGGGCGGTGGAAACACCATATATTTT.

This chain's CDR3 is CASSPVTNEKLFF. DNA for the CDR3: TGTGCCAGCTCACCAGTCACTAATGAAAAACTGTTTTTT. The chain carries TRBV18 and TRBJ1-4; no firm D call. Germline-derived CDR1 and CDR2 are KGHSH and LQKENI. The CDR3 has 13 residues. Trimming shortened V by 2 bases and J by 2 bases, and 3 bases separated the two germline ends. The whole variable domain, remainder taken from reference TRBV18 and TRBJ1-4, is NAGVMQNPRHLVRRRGQEARLRCSPMKGHSHVYWYRQLPEEGLKFMVYLQKENIIDESGMPKERFSAEFPKEGPSILRIQQVVRGDSAAYFCASSPVTNEKLFFGSGTQLSVL.

The chain has TRBV11-1 and TRBJ1-3; 8 bases align to TRBD1. V was clipped by 3 bases and J by 3 bases; unmatched bases: 4. The CDR3 totals 15 residues. Germline loops: CDR1 SGHAT, CDR2 FQDESV (reference sequence). This CDR3 reads CASSFQGADGNTIYF. CDR3 coding DNA: TGTGCCAGCAGCTTCCAGGGGGCGGATGGAAACACCATATATTTT.

The gene calls are TRBV2 and TRBJ2-1; no reliable D call. This CDR3 is 13 amino acids long. CDR1 SNHLY and CDR2 FYNNEI come from the germline V gene. V was clipped by 4 bases and J by 3 bases, with 7 bases between them. In DNA, the CDR3 is TGTGCCAGCAGTGCCGGGTTCTACAATGAGCAGTTCTTC. Encoded protein: CASSAGFYNEQFF. Looking up the rest from reference TRBV2 and TRBJ2-1 gives the full variable domain: EPEVTQTPSHQVTQMGQEVILRCVPISNHLYFYWYRQILGQKVEFLVSFYNNEISEKSEIFDDQFSVERPDGSNFTLKIRSTKLEDSAMYFCASSAGFYNEQFFGPGTRLTVL.

The rearrangement joins TRBV5-8 to TRBJ1-6, with 7 bases aligning to TRBD1. The CDR3 is 16 amino acids. Trimming at V came to 6 bases and at J to 6 bases, leaving 12 bases not matched to a gene. Per germline, CDR1 SGHTS and CDR2 YDEGEE. For the CDR3, the DNA is TGTGCCAGCAACCACAGGGGCGACATCGGTAATTCACCCCTCCACTTT. The encoded protein is CASNHRGDIGNSPLHF. The full variable domain, with the rest looked up from reference TRBV5-8 and TRBJ1-6, is EAGVTQSPTHLIKTRGQQATLRCSPISGHTSVYWYQQALGLGLQFLLWYDEGEERNRGNFPPRFSGRQFPNYSSELNVNALELEDSALYLCASNHRGDIGNSPLHFGNGTRLTVT.

This chain joins TRBV30 and TRBJ2-1, with TRBD1 as a possible D gene (6 bases). This CDR3 region has 13 residues. Germline-derived CDR1 and CDR2 are GTSNPN and SVGIG (reference sequence). Trimming shortened V by 0 bases and J by 15 bases, and 18 bases separated the two germline ends. The CDR3 sequence: CAWSVQARGTLFF. As DNA, the CDR3 is TGTGCCTGGAGTGTACAAGCCAGGGGAACGTTGTTCTTC.

A few counts support this clone. The genes are TRBV30 and TRBJ1-6; a possible D gene is TRBD1 (6 bases). Germline V gene lookup returns CDR1 GTSNPN and CDR2 SVGIG (reference sequence). V was cut by 3 bases and J by 11 bases, with 17 bases left in between. The CDR3 has 14 amino acids. This chain's CDR3 is CAWRTGISGAPLHF. In DNA form, the CDR3 reads TGTGCCTGGAGAACAGGGATCTCAGGGGCACCCCTCCACTTT.

This chain links TRBV5-4 with TRBJ1-5; tentatively, D is TRBD1 (5 bases). Deletions cut 4 bases from V and 0 bases from J, with 14 bases between. There are 16 residues in the CDR3. CDR1 and CDR2 from the germline V gene are SGHNT and YYREEE (reference sequence). CDR3: CASSRGSPDSNQPQHF. CDR3 DNA sequence: TGTGCCAGCAGCCGGGGGTCCCCAGATAGCAATCAGCCCCAGCATTTT.

The chain links TRBV5-1 to TRBJ2-2; 10 bases line up with TRBD1. V was clipped by 4 bases and J by 4 bases; unmatched bases: 4. This CDR3 is built from 15 residues. The germline gives CDR1 SGHRS, CDR2 YFSETQ. CDR3 coding DNA: TGCGCCAGCAGCCTGACAGGGGGCGTCACCGGGGAGCTGTTTTTT. The encoded protein is CASSLTGGVTGELFF.

J is TRBJ2-2 and V is TRBV3-1 (or the pseudogene TRBV3-2), with D perhaps matching TRBD1 (6 bases). Per the germline V gene, CDR1 is LGHDT and CDR2 is YNNKEL (reference sequence). The CDR3 has 14 residues. With 1 base removed from V and 9 bases from J, the gap between germline ends came to 12 bases. CDR3 sequence: CASSQASTGRELFF. The CDR3 nucleotides are TGTGCCAGCAGCCAAGCCTCGACAGGCCGGGAGCTGTTTTTT.

The genes are TRBV7-2 and TRBJ1-4, with D perhaps TRBD1 (5 bases). Germline values: CDR1 SGHTA, CDR2 FQGNSA. The CDR3 consists of 15 residues. V lost 1 base and J 8 bases, leaving 14 bases between the germline ends. CDR3 amino acids: CASSLGVGAGEKLFF. The DNA of the CDR3 is TGTGCCAGCAGCTTAGGGGTTGGGGCGGGGGAAAAACTGTTTTTT.

This sequence joins TRBV6-1 and TRBJ2-5; D ambiguous. The length of the CDR3 is 14 residues. CDR1 MNHNS and CDR2 SASEGT come from the germline V gene. V was cut by 2 bases and J by 1 base, with 8 bases left in between. The CDR3 loop is CASSEKWAQETQYF. CDR3 in DNA: TGTGCCAGCAGTGAAAAGTGGGCCCAAGAGACCCAGTACTTC.

The V gene is TRBV4-1, the J gene TRBJ2-3; D is unclear. This CDR3 comprises 15 residues. The germline V gene has CDR1 MGHRA and CDR2 YSYEKL. The V and J ends lost 1 base and 4 bases respectively, with 12 bases between them. The CDR3 DNA follows: TGCGCCAGCAGCCAAGTTAGCCCCCCCGCAGATACGCAGTATTTT. Protein product: CASSQVSPPADTQYF.

V gene TRBV19 combines with J gene TRBJ1-5; D may be TRBD1 (6 bases). Per germline, CDR1 LNHDA and CDR2 SQIVND (reference sequence). V shed 7 bases and J shed 7 bases, with 17 bases lying between them. This CDR3 is 14 amino acids long. CDR3 nucleotide sequence: TGTGCCAGTACGGGGCAGGGGAGAAGCCAGCCCCAGCATTTT. As protein: CASTGQGRSQPQHF.